This entry lists 7 T cell receptor beta chains sequenced from one sample in a study of shared T cell receptors in the human thymus. Sequencing was performed with immunoSEQ multiplex PCR; in TCRdb, only in-frame clones are kept and a portion is missing. Seen here are roughly 500,000 clones, about 84% observed once, and the top ten hold more than 0.01%. This same sample was also part of a study on human thymus T cells.

Sequenced input: thymocytes. All receptors derive from a boy under three years old with a congenital heart defect.

V usage is TRBV11-2 and J usage is TRBJ2-2; 8 bases align to TRBD2. Germline values: CDR1 SGHAT, CDR2 FQNNGV. The CDR3 has 17 amino acids. J was trimmed by 2 bases and V by 6 bases; bases with no gene match: 11. Here the CDR3 reads CASSPSLAGPNTGELFF. As DNA, the CDR3 is TGTGCCAGCAGTCCTAGCCTAGCGGGCCCCAACACCGGGGAGCTGTTTTTT.

This chain joins TRBV7-9 and TRBJ2-5; TRBD2 matches 7 bases. The trim removed 1 base at V and 3 bases at J, leaving 8 bases unmatched. This CDR3 region has 16 residues. Germline-derived CDR1 and CDR2 are SEHNR and FQNEAQ (reference sequence). The CDR3 DNA is TGTGCCAGCAGCTTAGTGGGGCCTAGCGGAGAAGAGACCCAGTACTTC. This codes for CASSLVGPSGEETQYF.

This chain joins TRBV5-5 and TRBJ2-1, with a possible D match to TRBD2 (6 bases). The CDR3 runs to 14 residues. From germline, CDR1 is SGHKS and CDR2 YYEKEE (reference sequence). Trimming took 7 bases from V and 7 from J, leaving 18 bases between them. The CDR3 DNA reads as TGTGCCAGCGGAGGGGTAGCGACTAGTAATGAGCAGTTCTTC. Its protein is CASGGVATSNEQFF.

The rearrangement links TRBV4-3 to TRBJ1-3; 7 bases line up with TRBD1. Germline assignment: CDR1 LGHNA and CDR2 YSLEER. V trimming: 1 base; J trimming: 4 bases; junction bases outside the gene matches: 4. The CDR3 spans 15 residues. The CDR3 DNA follows: TGCGCCAGCAGCCAAGCCCCGGGACAGGGAAACACCATATATTTT. This translates into CASSQAPGQGNTIYF.

V is TRBV5-4 and J is TRBJ1-2; TRBD1 might be the D (5 bases). V lost 1 base and J lost 8, with 15 bases in between. This CDR3 is 14 amino acids long. Germline V gives CDR1 SGHNT, CDR2 YYREEE (reference sequence). The DNA of the CDR3 is TGTGCCAGCAGCTTGAAGGAGGGCCCAGGGGGCTACACCTTC. It codes for CASSLKEGPGGYTF.

The rearrangement links TRBV14 to TRBJ1-1, with 7 bases matching TRBD1. This CDR3 spans 14 amino acids. Germline CDR1 SGHDN, CDR2 FVKESK. The junction had 4 bases not matched to a gene; V was cut back by 4 bases and J by 2 bases. The CDR3 DNA sequence: TGTGCCAGCAGCCCTCGGGACAGTAACACTGAAGCTTTCTTT. This translates into CASSPRDSNTEAFF.

The chain uses TRBV5-1 and TRBJ1-5, with no clear D. There are 15 residues in the CDR3. The germline CDR1 and CDR2 sequences are SGHRS and YFSETQ. V was pared by 4 bases and J by 0 bases, with 11 bases between. The CDR3 spells CASSTAGLSNQPQHF. As DNA, the CDR3 is TGCGCCAGCAGCACCGCAGGACTTAGCAATCAGCCCCAGCATTTT.